These 24 T cell receptor beta chains were sequenced from one sample in a study of low-dose radiotherapy and immunotherapy resistance in tumors. The authors ran 20 PCR cycles to amplify TCRs with a constant-region primer and V-primer adapter. A single record per CDR3 protein comes from TCRdb applying MiXCR to the reads. This sample carries tens of thousands of distinct CDR3 sequences, about an eighth of them seen once, and the ten largest clones take about 6.2%. Sample time point: before trial treatment. The sequencing here drew on PBMCs, taken before treatment. The source is a female donor with ovarian cancer.

In this sample, this clonotype turned up a few times. The V and J genes are TRBV5-5 and TRBJ1-5; 7 bases match TRBD1. Germline-derived CDR1 and CDR2 are SGHKS and YYEKEE (reference sequence). CDR3 size: 15 residues. V lost 4 bases and J lost 0; bases outside the gene matches: 4. The CDR3 here is CASSRTGASNQPQHF. For the CDR3, the DNA is TGTGCCAGCAGCCGCACAGGGGCTAGCAATCAGCCCCAGCATTTT. Full variable domain (rest looked up from reference TRBV5-5 and TRBJ1-5): DAGVTQSPTHLIKTRGQQVTLRCSPISGHKSVSWYQQVLGQGPQFIFQYYEKEERGRGNFPDRFSARQFPNYSSELNVNALLLGDSALYLCASSRTGASNQPQHFGDGTRLSIL.

This clonotype appeared many times. V is TRBV9 and J is TRBJ2-5; 11 positions match TRBD1. The V gene end was trimmed by 4 bases and the J gene end by 5 bases; junction bases not matched to a gene: 10. CDR1 SGDLS and CDR2 YYNGEE come from the germline V gene. The CDR3 loop spans 16 amino acids. CDR3 coding DNA: TGTGCCAGCAGCACCACGGACAGGGGGCACCGGGAGACCCAGTACTTC. Its translation: CASSTTDRGHRETQYF.

This clonotype was counted many times. The chain is built from TRBV20-1 and TRBJ1-5; a possible D gene is TRBD1 (5 bases). The CDR3 covers 13 residues. The V and J ends lost 4 bases and 6 bases respectively, with 13 bases between them. Per the germline V gene, CDR1 is DFQATT and CDR2 is SNEGSKA (reference sequence). This CDR3 reads CSANQGSAQPQHF. For the CDR3, the DNA is TGCAGTGCTAATCAGGGTAGTGCTCAGCCCCAGCATTTT.

Notes on this clonotype: Given a far larger clone just one base away, this is likely a sequencing read error. The V call is TRBV28, the J call TRBJ2-1, with D perhaps TRBD1 (5 bases). The CDR3 has 13 amino acids. The V end was cut by 6 bases, the J end by 10 bases, with 16 bases between. The germline gives CDR1 MDHEN, CDR2 SYDVKM. The CDR3 loop reads CASSRDSSYEQFF. CDR3 nucleotides: TGTGCCAGCAGCCGCGACAGCTCCTACGAGCAGTTCTTC.

This clonotype came up many times. The chain combines TRBV5-1 with TRBJ2-7; 7 positions agree with TRBD1. The J segment lost 6 bases and the V segment lost 0 bases, leaving 9 bases of the junction unmatched. Germline V CDR1 and CDR2: SGHRS, YFSETQ. The CDR3 loop spans 15 amino acids. CDR3 sequence reads: CASSLGTGSRIEQYF. CDR3 in DNA: TGCGCCAGCAGCTTGGGGACAGGCTCCAGGATCGAGCAGTACTTC.

This clonotype was observed at least ten times. The rearrangement uses TRBV12-3 or TRBV12-4 and TRBJ1-5; no reliable D call. This CDR3 comprises 15 residues. Trimming stripped 3 bases from V and 0 bases from J, with 9 bases between. The CDR3 sequence is CASSFSRISNQPQHF. CDR3 DNA: TGTGCCAGCAGTTTCTCCCGGATTAGCAATCAGCCCCAGCATTTT.

Note on this clonotype: A read error may be the cause here, since a much bigger clone is one base away. The chain couples TRBV28 to TRBJ2-7, with D possibly TRBD2 on 5 matching bases. The CDR3 totals 13 residues. From germline, CDR1 is MDHEN and CDR2 SYDVKM. In DNA form, the CDR3 reads TGTGCCAGCAGTTTTTCGTTAGGAGGCGAGCAGAACTTC. Protein: CASSFSLGGEQNF. Complete variable domain (other parts from reference TRBV28 and TRBJ2-7): DVKVTQSSRYLVKRTGEKVFLECVQDMDHENMFWYRQDPGLGLRLIYFSYDVKMKEKGDIPEGYSVSREKKERFSLILESASTNQTSMYLCASSFSLGGEQNFGPGTRLTVT.

There are many counts of this clonotype. The chain combines TRBV5-1 with TRBJ2-7; possibly TRBD1 for D (6 bases). This CDR3 is built from 15 residues. Germline CDR1 SGHRS, CDR2 YFSETQ. Trimming stripped 0 bases from V and 2 bases from J, with 12 bases between. The chain's CDR3 is CASSLGGTTTYEQYF. CDR3 bases: TGCGCCAGCAGCTTGGGGGGGACAACCACCTACGAGCAGTACTTC.

In this sample, this clonotype turned up many times. The V gene is TRBV2, the J gene TRBJ2-3; the D is unclear. The CDR3 has 11 residues. V was shortened by 6 bases and J by 3 bases, with 4 bases between the two germline ends. Germline V gene lookup returns CDR1 SNHLY and CDR2 FYNNEI. CDR3 sequence: CASRRTDTQYF. As DNA, the CDR3 is TGTGCCAGCAGACGGACAGATACGCAGTATTTT.

The chain is built from TRBV7-9 and TRBJ2-7, with TRBD1 identical over 11 bases. This CDR3 comprises 15 residues. Germline V gives CDR1 SEHNR, CDR2 FQNEAQ (reference sequence). V was pared by 5 bases and J by 1 base, with 4 bases of the junction left unmatched. This CDR3 reads CASSNRDRGSYEQYF. The CDR3 DNA is TGTGCCAGCAGCAACCGGGACAGGGGGTCCTACGAGCAGTACTTC.

This clonotype was counted at least ten times. The V gene is TRBV7-2, the J gene TRBJ2-5; a possible D gene is TRBD1 (5 bases). The CDR3 has 14 amino acids. Germline-derived CDR1 and CDR2 are SGHTA and FQGNSA. Trimming took 1 base from V and 2 from J, leaving 8 bases between them. CDR3 DNA sequence: TGTGCCAGCAGCTTAGGGCGACAGCAAGAGACCCAGTACTTC. This sequence encodes CASSLGRQQETQYF.

This clonotype showed up many times. This chain connects TRBV4-1 to TRBJ1-2; D remains unclear. There are 12 residues in the CDR3. CDR1 is MGHRA, CDR2 YSYEKL, per germline. Trimming removed 1 base from V and 5 bases from J, with 5 bases in between. CDR3 protein: CASSQAGYGYTF. The CDR3 coding sequence is TGCGCCAGCAGCCAAGCCGGTTATGGCTACACCTTC.

The chain employs TRBV19 and TRBJ2-3, with 7 bases matching TRBD1. The V gene end was trimmed by 4 bases and the J gene end by 2 bases; junction bases not matched to a gene: 9. Per germline, CDR1 LNHDA and CDR2 SQIVND (reference sequence). This CDR3 spans 16 amino acids. The CDR3 spells CASSTPEGANTDTQYF. In nucleotides, the CDR3 is TGTGCCAGTAGTACCCCCGAGGGGGCTAACACAGATACGCAGTATTTT. The variable domain in full, completed from reference TRBV19 and TRBJ2-3, reads DGGITQSPKYLFRKEGQNVTLSCEQNLNHDAMYWYRQDPGQGLRLIYYSQIVNDFQKGDIAEGYSVSREKKESFPLTVTSAQKNPTAFYLCASSTPEGANTDTQYFGPGTRLTVL.

V gene TRBV13 combines with J gene TRBJ2-4, with D unclear. The CDR3 totals 15 residues. The germline CDR1 and CDR2 sequences are PRHDT and FYEKMQ (reference sequence). Trimming took 1 base from V and 5 from J, leaving 12 bases between them. CDR3 residues: CASSLVAESQNIQYF. In DNA form, the CDR3 reads TGTGCCAGCAGCTTAGTCGCTGAGAGCCAAAACATTCAGTACTTC.

The gene calls are TRBV18 and TRBJ1-2, with 8 bases identical to TRBD1. The germline V gene encodes CDR1 KGHSH and CDR2 LQKENI. J lost 8 bases, V lost 3 bases, and 8 bases had no gene match. This CDR3 is built from 14 residues. The CDR3 spells CASSPPVTGGGYTF. CDR3 DNA: TGTGCCAGCTCACCCCCCGTCACAGGGGGGGGCTACACCTTC.

This clonotype was seen repeatedly, ten times or more. V is TRBV27 and J is TRBJ2-6; TRBD1 matches 8 bases. The CDR3 length is 17 residues. The V segment lost 6 bases and the J segment 0 bases; nucleotides outside the gene matches: 7. Germline values: CDR1 MNHEY, CDR2 SMNVEV (reference sequence). CDR3 DNA: TGTGCCAGCAGATCAGGGGGCCCAAGCTCTGGGGCCAACGTCCTGACTTTC. This sequence encodes CASRSGGPSSGANVLTF. The variable domain in full, completed from reference TRBV27 and TRBJ2-6, reads EAQVTQNPRYLITVTGKKLTVTCSQNMNHEYMSWYRQDPGLGLRQIYYSMNVEVTDKGDVPEGYKVSRKEKRNFPLILESPSPNQTSLYFCASRSGGPSSGANVLTFGAGSRLTVL.

Concerning this clonotype itself: A junction end diverges from the germline sequence, so it may reflect a read error. The chain couples TRBV6-1 to TRBJ1-6, with D unresolved. The CDR3 is 14 residues long. Germline values: CDR1 MNHNS, CDR2 SASEGT. The CDR3 reads CASSYLARTSPLHF. The CDR3 bases are TGTGCGAGCAGTTACCTGGCCCGTACTTCACCCCTCCACTTT.

Ten or more counts support this clonotype. The V call is TRBV5-4, the J call TRBJ2-7; possibly TRBD2 for D (6 bases). In germline, CDR1 is SGHNT, CDR2 YYREEE (reference sequence). V was cut by 3 bases and J by 0 bases, with 16 bases left in between. This CDR3 is built from 16 residues. The DNA of the CDR3 is TGTGCCAGCAGCTCCCGCGGAGGGGCAGGCTCCTACGAGCAGTACTTC. Translated: CASSSRGGAGSYEQYF.

The table lists this clonotype with a few counts. Since a far larger clone is one base different, this is likely a read error. The rearrangement links TRBV6-1 to TRBJ1-1; the D gene is possibly TRBD1 (5 bases). Germline-derived CDR1 and CDR2 are MNHNS and SASEGT. The length of the CDR3 is 12 residues. CDR3 bases: TGTGTCAGCGCCGGGGGGTTTTTCAGGGCTTTCTTT. Its protein product is CVSAGGFFRAFF.

This clonotype has ten or more counts. The chain carries TRBV19 and TRBJ1-1; 7 nucleotides match TRBD1. Per the germline V gene, CDR1 is LNHDA and CDR2 is SQIVND (reference sequence). V was clipped by 5 bases and J by 8 bases; unmatched bases: 11. This CDR3 comprises 14 residues. The CDR3 region is CASSEDRAVREAFF. The CDR3 DNA sequence: TGTGCCAGTAGTGAAGACAGGGCGGTAAGAGAAGCTTTCTTT.

In this sample, this clonotype turned up many times. The chain uses TRBV6-2 or TRBV6-3 and TRBJ2-5; TRBD1 agrees at 7 bases. The CDR3 is 14 amino acids. V gave up 8 bases and J gave up 4 bases; unmatched junction bases: 10. Germline V gives CDR1 MNHEY, CDR2 SVGEGT. The CDR3 region is CASYSSHRGETQYF. The CDR3 bases are TGTGCCAGCTACAGTTCCCACAGGGGAGAGACCCAGTACTTC.

This clonotype was counted ten times or more. The chain links TRBV2 to TRBJ2-1, with 11 nucleotides matching TRBD2. Germline CDR1 SNHLY, CDR2 FYNNEI. The CDR3 extends over 14 amino acids. V was pared by 7 bases and J by 9 bases, with 8 bases of the junction left unmatched. CDR3 residues: CASTLAGGVGEQFF. In DNA form, the CDR3 reads TGTGCCAGCACTCTAGCGGGGGGCGTGGGTGAGCAGTTCTTC.

This clonotype was seen many times. The chain carries TRBV2 and TRBJ2-3; the D gene could be TRBD1 or TRBD2 (6 bases each). Trimming cost V 4 bases and J 2 bases, with 16 bases left between them. Germline CDR1 reads SNHLY; CDR2 reads FYNNEI. The CDR3 totals 16 residues. CDR3 in amino acids: CASSVTGGGITDTQYF. The CDR3 DNA reads as TGTGCCAGCAGTGTCACTGGAGGGGGTATCACAGATACGCAGTATTTT. The variable domain in full, completed from reference TRBV2 and TRBJ2-3, reads EPEVTQTPSHQVTQMGQEVILRCVPISNHLYFYWYRQILGQKVEFLVSFYNNEISEKSEIFDDQFSVERPDGSNFTLKIRSTKLEDSAMYFCASSVTGGGITDTQYFGPGTRLTVL.

V is TRBV18 and J is TRBJ1-5; D might be TRBD1 (6 bases). The CDR3 covers 13 residues. Germline V lookup: CDR1 KGHSH, CDR2 LQKENI. Trimming pared 5 bases from V and 5 bases from J, leaving 10 bases between. CDR3 nucleotides: TGTGCCAGCTCAGGGGGCGTCGATCAGCCCCAGCATTTT. Translated: CASSGGVDQPQHF. The variable domain in full, completed from reference TRBV18 and TRBJ1-5, reads NAGVMQNPRHLVRRRGQEARLRCSPMKGHSHVYWYRQLPEEGLKFMVYLQKENIIDESGMPKERFSAEFPKEGPSILRIQQVVRGDSAAYFCASSGGVDQPQHFGDGTRLSIL.